These 15 T cell receptor beta chains were sequenced from one sample in a study of T cell repertoires in cytomegalovirus infection. TCRdb reanalysed the reads using MiXCR and keeps one entry per CDR3 protein. Of over 250,000 distinct CDR3 sequences in the sample, about 25% are singletons; the top ten hold over 11%. Sequencing was performed on PBMCs. These receptors were obtained from a human donor in good health (CMV status not recorded). Some clones in this sample may be carry-over from other donors' samples.

This clonotype was recorded at least ten times. The chain recombines TRBV12-3 or TRBV12-4 with TRBJ2-1; 13 nucleotides line up with TRBD2. Unmatched junction bases numbered 7, after V lost 5 bases and J lost 3 bases. CDR3 length equals 17 residues. CDR3 in amino acids: CASSTGLAGAFYNEQFF. The CDR3 bases are TGTGCCAGCAGTACCGGACTAGCGGGAGCCTTCTACAATGAGCAGTTCTTC.

This clonotype was counted a few times. The chain links TRBV6-5 to TRBJ1-5; 8 bases are a match to TRBD1. Germline CDR1 and CDR2: MNHEY and SVGAGI. Losses at the gene ends were 5 bases for V and 7 bases for J; bases not matched to a gene: 7. This CDR3 has 14 amino acids. Here the CDR3 DNA reads TGTGCCAGCAGTCAACGGACAGGGAGGCAGCCCCAGCATTTT. Its translation is CASSQRTGRQPQHF.

This clonotype came up many times. The rearrangement links TRBV7-2 to TRBJ2-2; D is possibly TRBD1 (6 bases). This CDR3 region has 16 residues. Germline V CDR1 and CDR2: SGHTA, FQGNSA. Trimming shortened V by 0 bases and J by 1 base, and 9 bases separated the two germline ends. The CDR3 sequence is CASSLAGARNTGELFF. DNA of the CDR3: TGTGCCAGCAGCTTAGCGGGGGCTAGGAACACCGGGGAGCTGTTTTTT.

This clonotype came up a few times. The junction does not match germline at one end; this may be a read error. The chain employs TRBV28 and TRBJ1-6, with D hard to call. CDR3 length equals 12 residues. Germline V gives CDR1 MDHEN, CDR2 SYDVKM. CDR3 residues: CASSLYKSPLHF. The CDR3 bases are TGTGCCAGCAGTTTATATAAATCACCCCTCCACTTT.

This clonotype was detected many times. The rearrangement uses TRBV5-6 and TRBJ2-7; 8 nucleotides align to TRBD2. Germline CDR1 SGHDT, CDR2 YYEEEE. The CDR3 has 14 residues. The trim removed 4 bases at V and 3 bases at J, leaving 6 bases unmatched. The CDR3, as DNA: TGTGCCAGCAGCCAACCGGGACTAGGCTACGAGCAGTACTTC. As protein: CASSQPGLGYEQYF. The whole variable domain, remainder taken from reference TRBV5-6 and TRBJ2-7, is DAGVTQSPTHLIKTRGQQVTLRCSPKSGHDTVSWYQQALGQGPQFIFQYYEEEERQRGNFPDRFSGHQFPNYSSELNVNALLLGDSALYLCASSQPGLGYEQYFGPGTRLTVT.

In this sample, this clonotype turned up many times. The V gene is TRBV7-2, the J gene TRBJ2-3, with TRBD2 matching over 11 bases. J gave up 7 bases and V 6 bases, and 9 bases lay outside the gene matches. There are 15 residues in the CDR3. CDR1 and CDR2 from the germline V gene are SGHTA and FQGNSA. This CDR3 is CASSLLAGVDHTQYF. CDR3 sequence (DNA): TGTGCCAGCAGTCTACTAGCGGGAGTTGATCATACGCAGTATTTT.

This clonotype came up many times. The CDR3 nucleotides are TGTGCCAGCAGCTTATATGGGACTAGCGGGAGTAGGAGTGAGCAGTTCTTC. Amino acids: CASSLYGTSGSRSEQFF. The chain recombines TRBV7-2 with TRBJ2-1; TRBD2 agrees at 14 bases. The germline V gene has CDR1 SGHTA and CDR2 FQGNSA. V lost 2 bases to trimming and J lost 9 bases; unmatched junction nucleotides: 9. CDR3 size: 17 residues.

The CDR3 coding sequence is TGTGCCACCAGCAGAGCCCTGCGCAAGGATGAGCAGTTCTTC. It translates to CATSRALRKDEQFF. This rearrangement joins TRBV15 to TRBJ2-1; no definite D call. In germline, CDR1 is LNHNV, CDR2 YYDKDF (reference sequence). V was shortened by 1 base and J by 8 bases, with 12 bases between the two germline ends. The CDR3 is made up of 14 amino acids. The whole variable domain, remainder taken from reference TRBV15 and TRBJ2-1, is DAMVIQNPRYQVTQFGKPVTLSCSQTLNHNVMYWYQQKSSQAPKLLFHYYDKDFNNEADTPDNFQSRRPNTSFCFLDIRSPGLGDTAMYLCATSRALRKDEQFFGPGTRLTVL.

This clonotype turned up a few times. The genes are TRBV20-1 and TRBJ2-7; 7 bases map to TRBD2. V lost 4 bases and J lost 6; bases outside the gene matches: 15. Germline-derived CDR1 and CDR2 are DFQATT and SNEGSKA (reference sequence). The CDR3 is 15 residues long. This CDR3 reads CSANPKASGRSEQYV. Written as DNA, the CDR3 is TGCAGTGCTAATCCAAAGGCTAGCGGACGGAGCGAGCAGTACGTC.

The sample holds many counts of this clonotype. This chain links TRBV7-2 with TRBJ2-1, with unresolved D. This CDR3 comprises 15 residues. V lost 1 base and J 3 bases, leaving 10 bases between the germline ends. Germline values: CDR1 SGHTA, CDR2 FQGNSA. The CDR3 sequence is CASSLEKGFYNEQFF. The CDR3 DNA sequence: TGTGCCAGCAGCTTAGAAAAGGGCTTCTACAATGAGCAGTTCTTC.

This clonotype was observed at least ten times. The rearrangement links TRBV7-2 to TRBJ1-1; D remains unclear. Trimming pared 1 base from V and 4 bases from J, leaving 13 bases between. Germline V gene sequence: CDR1 SGHTA, CDR2 FQGNSA. This CDR3 has 15 residues. CDR3 coding DNA: TGTGCCAGCAGCTTAGGGACCCGCCCGGTCACTGAAGCTTTCTTT. It codes for CASSLGTRPVTEAFF.

V is TRBV6-1 and J is TRBJ1-2; 9 nucleotides line up with TRBD1. CDR3 length: 14 amino acids. The trim removed 2 bases at V and 8 bases at J, leaving 6 bases unmatched. The germline CDR1 and CDR2 sequences are MNHNS and SASEGT. The CDR3 is CASSETGQGGGYTF. In DNA, the CDR3 is TGTGCCAGCAGTGAAACGGGACAGGGAGGCGGCTACACCTTC.

The DNA for the CDR3 is TGTGCCAGCCAGCAGCTAGCGGGGGGGTTGACAGATACGCAGTATTTT. It encodes CASQQLAGGLTDTQYF. The rearrangement links TRBV28 to TRBJ2-3; TRBD2 agrees at 12 bases. This CDR3 spans 16 amino acids. V trimming: 8 bases; J trimming: 3 bases; junction bases outside the gene matches: 9. From germline, CDR1 is MDHEN and CDR2 SYDVKM.

The V gene is TRBV14, the J gene TRBJ1-6; D gene uncertain. CDR1 and CDR2 (germline): SGHDN, FVKESK. There are 15 residues in the CDR3. Between the trimmed V and J ends, which lost 5 bases and 7 bases, there was a span of 15 bases. The CDR3 coding sequence is TGTGCCAGCAGCGCTTACCCCGCGGGGAATTCACCCCTCCACTTT. It translates to CASSAYPAGNSPLHF.

This clonotype was counted between two and nine times. This chain uses TRBV11-2 with TRBJ2-1; TRBD2 aligns across 7 bases. CDR1 is SGHAT, CDR2 FQNNGV, per germline. After removal of 1 base from V and 8 bases from J, the junction contained 11 bases not matched to a gene. The CDR3 is 16 residues long. The CDR3 here is CASSLVPRGGQDEQFF. The CDR3 DNA sequence: TGTGCCAGCAGCTTAGTCCCCCGGGGAGGGCAGGATGAGCAGTTCTTC.